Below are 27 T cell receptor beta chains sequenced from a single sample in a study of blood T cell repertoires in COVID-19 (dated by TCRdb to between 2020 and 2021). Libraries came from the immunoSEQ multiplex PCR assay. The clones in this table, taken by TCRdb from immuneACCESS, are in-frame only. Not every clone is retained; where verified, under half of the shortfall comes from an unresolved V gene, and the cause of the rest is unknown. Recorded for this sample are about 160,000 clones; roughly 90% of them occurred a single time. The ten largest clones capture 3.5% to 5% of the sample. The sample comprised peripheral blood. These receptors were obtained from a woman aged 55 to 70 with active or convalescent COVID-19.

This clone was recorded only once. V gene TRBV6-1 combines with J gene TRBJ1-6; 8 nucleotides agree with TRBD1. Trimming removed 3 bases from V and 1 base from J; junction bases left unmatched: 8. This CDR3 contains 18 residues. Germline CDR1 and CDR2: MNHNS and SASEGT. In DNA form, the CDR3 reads TGTGCCAGCAGTGAGTATGGGACAGGCGCGTCCTATAATTCACCCCTCCACTTT. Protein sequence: CASSEYGTGASYNSPLHF.

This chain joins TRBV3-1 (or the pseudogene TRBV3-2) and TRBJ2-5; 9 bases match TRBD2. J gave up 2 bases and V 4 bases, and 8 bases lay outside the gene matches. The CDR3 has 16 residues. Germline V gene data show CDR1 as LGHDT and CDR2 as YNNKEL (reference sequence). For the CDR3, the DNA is TGTGCCAGCAGCCCCCTCGGCGGGGGGGAACAAGAGACCCAGTACTTC. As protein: CASSPLGGGEQETQYF.

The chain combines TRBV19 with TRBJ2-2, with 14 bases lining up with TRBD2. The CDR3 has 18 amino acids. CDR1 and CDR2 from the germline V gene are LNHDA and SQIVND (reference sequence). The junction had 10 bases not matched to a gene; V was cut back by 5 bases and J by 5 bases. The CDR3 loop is CASSRGLAGGLGTGELFF. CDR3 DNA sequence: TGTGCCAGTAGTCGAGGACTAGCGGGGGGCCTGGGGACCGGGGAGCTGTTTTTT.

CDR3 DNA sequence: TGCAGCGTTTGGACAGGGGTTTACAATGAGCAGTTCTTC. It codes for CSVWTGVYNEQFF. This chain links TRBV29-1 with TRBJ2-1; 9 bases line up with TRBD1. Trimming cost V 5 bases and J 4 bases; bases outside gene matches: 3. The V gene's germline CDR1 is SQVTM and CDR2 ANQGSEA. The CDR3 has 13 amino acids.

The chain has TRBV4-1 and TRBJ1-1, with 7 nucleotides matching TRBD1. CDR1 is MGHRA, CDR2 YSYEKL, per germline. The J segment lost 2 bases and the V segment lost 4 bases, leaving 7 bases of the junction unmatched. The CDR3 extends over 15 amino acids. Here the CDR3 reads CASSLGGAGNTEAFF. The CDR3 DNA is TGCGCCAGCAGCCTAGGGGGCGCGGGTAACACTGAAGCTTTCTTT.

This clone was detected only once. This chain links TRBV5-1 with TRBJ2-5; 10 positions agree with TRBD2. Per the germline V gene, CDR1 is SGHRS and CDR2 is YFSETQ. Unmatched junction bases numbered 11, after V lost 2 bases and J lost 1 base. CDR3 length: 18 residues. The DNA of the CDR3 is TGCGCCAGCAGCTTTCAGCCTAGCGGGGGAACTATCCAAGAGACCCAGTACTTC. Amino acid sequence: CASSFQPSGGTIQETQYF. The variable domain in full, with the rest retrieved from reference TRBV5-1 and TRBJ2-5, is KAGVTQTPRYLIKTRGQQVTLSCSPISGHRSVSWYQQTPGQGLQFLFEYFSETQRNKGNFPGRFSGRQFSNSRSEMNVSTLELGDSALYLCASSFQPSGGTIQETQYFGPGTRLLVL.

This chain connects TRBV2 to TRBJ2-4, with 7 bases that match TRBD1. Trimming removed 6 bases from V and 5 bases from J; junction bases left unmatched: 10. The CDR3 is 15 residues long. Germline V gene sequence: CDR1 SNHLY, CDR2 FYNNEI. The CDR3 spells CASRDKQGSENIQYF. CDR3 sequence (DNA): TGTGCCAGCAGGGACAAACAGGGGAGCGAAAACATTCAGTACTTC. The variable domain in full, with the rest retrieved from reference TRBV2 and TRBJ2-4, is EPEVTQTPSHQVTQMGQEVILRCVPISNHLYFYWYRQILGQKVEFLVSFYNNEISEKSEIFDDQFSVERPDGSNFTLKIRSTKLEDSAMYFCASRDKQGSENIQYFGAGTRLSVL.

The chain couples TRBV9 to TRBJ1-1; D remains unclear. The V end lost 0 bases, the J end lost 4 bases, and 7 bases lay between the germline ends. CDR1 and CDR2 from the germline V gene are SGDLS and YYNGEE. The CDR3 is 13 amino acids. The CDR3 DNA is TGTGCCAGCAGCGTAGGCGGGCTCACTGAAGCTTTCTTT. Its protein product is CASSVGGLTEAFF.

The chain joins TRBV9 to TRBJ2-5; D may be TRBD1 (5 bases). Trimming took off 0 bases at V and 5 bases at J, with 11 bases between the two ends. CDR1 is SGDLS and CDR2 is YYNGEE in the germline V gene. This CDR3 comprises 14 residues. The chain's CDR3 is CASSVGLGRETQYF. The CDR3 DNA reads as TGTGCCAGCAGCGTAGGTCTGGGGCGGGAGACCCAGTACTTC. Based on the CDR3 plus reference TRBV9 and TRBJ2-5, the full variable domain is DSGVTQTPKHLITATGQRVTLRCSPRSGDLSVYWYQQSLDQGLQFLIQYYNGEERAKGNILERFSAQQFPDLHSELNLSSLELGDSALYFCASSVGLGRETQYFGPGTRLLVL.

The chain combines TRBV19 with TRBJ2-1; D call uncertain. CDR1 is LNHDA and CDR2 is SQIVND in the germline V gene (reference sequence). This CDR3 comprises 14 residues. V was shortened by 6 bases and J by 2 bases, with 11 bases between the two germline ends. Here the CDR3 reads CASRVVLAYNEQFF. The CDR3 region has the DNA TGTGCCAGTAGGGTCGTCCTAGCCTACAATGAGCAGTTCTTC.

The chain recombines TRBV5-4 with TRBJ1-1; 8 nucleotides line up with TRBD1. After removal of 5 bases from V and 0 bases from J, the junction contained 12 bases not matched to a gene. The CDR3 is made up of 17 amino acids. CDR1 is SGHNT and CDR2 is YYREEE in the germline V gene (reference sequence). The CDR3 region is CASSPGGGSFMNTEAFF. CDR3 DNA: TGTGCCAGCAGTCCAGGGGGCGGATCCTTCATGAACACTGAAGCTTTCTTT. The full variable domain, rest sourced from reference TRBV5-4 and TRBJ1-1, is ETGVTQSPTHLIKTRGQQVTLRCSSQSGHNTVSWYQQALGQGPQFIFQYYREEENGRGNFPPRFSGLQFPNYSSELNVNALELDDSALYLCASSPGGGSFMNTEAFFGQGTRLTVV.

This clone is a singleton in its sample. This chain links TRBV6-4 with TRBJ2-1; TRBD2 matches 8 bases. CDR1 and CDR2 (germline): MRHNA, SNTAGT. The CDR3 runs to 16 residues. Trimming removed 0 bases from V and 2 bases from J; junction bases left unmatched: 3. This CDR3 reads CASSDSTGGPYNEQFF. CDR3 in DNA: TGTGCCAGCAGTGACTCTACGGGGGGGCCCTACAATGAGCAGTTCTTC.

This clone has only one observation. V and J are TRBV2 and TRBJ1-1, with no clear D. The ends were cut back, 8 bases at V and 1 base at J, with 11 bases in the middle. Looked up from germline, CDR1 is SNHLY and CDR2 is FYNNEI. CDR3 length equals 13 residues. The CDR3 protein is CASSYLQNTEAFF. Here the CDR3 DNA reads TGTGCCAGCTCCTACCTTCAGAACACTGAAGCTTTCTTT.

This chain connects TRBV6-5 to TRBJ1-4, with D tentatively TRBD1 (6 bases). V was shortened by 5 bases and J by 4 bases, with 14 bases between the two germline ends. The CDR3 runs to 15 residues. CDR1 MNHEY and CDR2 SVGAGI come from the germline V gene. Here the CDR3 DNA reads TGTGCCAGCAGTCCCCGGACAGTGGGTAATGAAAAACTGTTTTTT. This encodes CASSPRTVGNEKLFF.

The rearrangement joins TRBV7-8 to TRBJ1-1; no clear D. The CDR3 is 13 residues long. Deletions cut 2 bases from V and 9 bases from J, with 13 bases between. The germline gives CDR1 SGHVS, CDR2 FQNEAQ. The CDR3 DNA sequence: TGTGCCAGCAGCTTATCCCCGGAGGGCCAAGCTTTCTTT. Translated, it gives CASSLSPEGQAFF.

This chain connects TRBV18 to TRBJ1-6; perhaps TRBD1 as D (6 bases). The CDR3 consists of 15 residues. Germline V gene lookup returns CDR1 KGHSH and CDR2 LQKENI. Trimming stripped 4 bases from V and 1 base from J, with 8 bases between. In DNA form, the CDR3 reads TGTGCCAGCTCACTAACAGGGTCCTATAATTCACCCCTCCACTTT. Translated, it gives CASSLTGSYNSPLHF.

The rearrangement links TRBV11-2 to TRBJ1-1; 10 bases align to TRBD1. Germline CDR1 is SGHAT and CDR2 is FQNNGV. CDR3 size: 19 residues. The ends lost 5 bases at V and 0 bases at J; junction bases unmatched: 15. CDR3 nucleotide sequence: TGTGCCAGCAGCCCAACAACTCGACAGGGGGCCCACGTGAACACTGAAGCTTTCTTT. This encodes CASSPTTRQGAHVNTEAFF.

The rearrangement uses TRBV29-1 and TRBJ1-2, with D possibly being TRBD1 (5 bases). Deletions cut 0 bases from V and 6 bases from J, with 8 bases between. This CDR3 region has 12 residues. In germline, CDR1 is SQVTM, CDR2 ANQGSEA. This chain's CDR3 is CSVEDLRDGYTF. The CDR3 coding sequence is TGCAGCGTTGAAGATCTCAGGGATGGCTACACCTTC. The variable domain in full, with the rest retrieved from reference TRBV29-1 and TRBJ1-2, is SAVISQKPSRDICQRGTSLTIQCQVDSQVTMMFWYRQQPGQSLTLIATANQGSEATYESGFVIDKFPISRPNLTFSTLTVSNMSPEDSSIYLCSVEDLRDGYTFGSGTRLTVV.

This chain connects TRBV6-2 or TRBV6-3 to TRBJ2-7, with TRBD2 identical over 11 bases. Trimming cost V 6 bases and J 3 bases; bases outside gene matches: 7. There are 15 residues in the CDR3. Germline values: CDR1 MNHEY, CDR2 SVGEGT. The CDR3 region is CASSPRGLAGYEQYF. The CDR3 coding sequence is TGTGCCAGCAGCCCACGCGGACTAGCGGGCTACGAGCAGTACTTC.

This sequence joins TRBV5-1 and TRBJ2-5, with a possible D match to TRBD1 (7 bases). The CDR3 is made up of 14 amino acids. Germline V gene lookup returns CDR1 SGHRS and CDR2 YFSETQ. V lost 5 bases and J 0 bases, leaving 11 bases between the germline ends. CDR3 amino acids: CASSTGDYQETQYF. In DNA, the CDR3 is TGCGCCAGCAGTACAGGGGACTACCAAGAGACCCAGTACTTC.

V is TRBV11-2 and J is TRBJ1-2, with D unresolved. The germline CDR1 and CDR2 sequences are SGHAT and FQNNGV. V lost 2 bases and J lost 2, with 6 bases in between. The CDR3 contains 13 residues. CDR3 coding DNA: TGTGCCAGCAGCTTATTTTCGAACTATGGCTACACCTTC. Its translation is CASSLFSNYGYTF.

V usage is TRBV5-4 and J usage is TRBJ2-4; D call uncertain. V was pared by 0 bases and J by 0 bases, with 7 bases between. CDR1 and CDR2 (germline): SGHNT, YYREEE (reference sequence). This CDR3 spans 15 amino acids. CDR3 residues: CASSLGLLAKNIQYF. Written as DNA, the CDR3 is TGTGCCAGCAGCTTGGGGCTGCTAGCCAAAAACATTCAGTACTTC. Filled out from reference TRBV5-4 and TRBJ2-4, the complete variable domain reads ETGVTQSPTHLIKTRGQQVTLRCSSQSGHNTVSWYQQALGQGPQFIFQYYREEENGRGNFPPRFSGLQFPNYSSELNVNALELDDSALYLCASSLGLLAKNIQYFGAGTRLSVL.

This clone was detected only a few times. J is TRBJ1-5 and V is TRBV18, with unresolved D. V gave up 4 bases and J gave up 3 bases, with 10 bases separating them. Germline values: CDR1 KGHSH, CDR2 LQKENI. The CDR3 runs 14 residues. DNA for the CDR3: TGTGCCAGCTCACAGGGAGGCCACAATCAGCCCCAGCATTTT. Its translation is CASSQGGHNQPQHF.

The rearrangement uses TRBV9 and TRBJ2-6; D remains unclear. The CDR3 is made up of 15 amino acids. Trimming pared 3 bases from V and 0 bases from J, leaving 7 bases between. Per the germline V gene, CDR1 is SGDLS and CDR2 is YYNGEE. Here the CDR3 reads CASSAPHSGANVLTF. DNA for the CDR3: TGTGCCAGCAGCGCCCCACACTCTGGGGCCAACGTCCTGACTTTC.

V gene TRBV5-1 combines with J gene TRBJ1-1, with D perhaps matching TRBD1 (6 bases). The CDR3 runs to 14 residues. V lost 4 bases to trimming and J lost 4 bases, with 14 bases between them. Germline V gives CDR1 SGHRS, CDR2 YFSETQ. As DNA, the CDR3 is TGCGCCAGCAGCCAACCGGGACAAGCCACTGAAGCTTTCTTT. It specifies CASSQPGQATEAFF.

In DNA, the CDR3 is TGTGCCAGCAGCCAAGCACGCAGGGGCCTACGCCGCGAAGATACGCAGTATTTT. It encodes CASSQARRGLRREDTQYF. The V call is TRBV3-1 (or the pseudogene TRBV3-2), the J call TRBJ2-3; perhaps TRBD1 as D (6 bases). The V and J ends lost 1 base and 5 bases respectively, with 22 bases between them. The CDR3 is 18 amino acids. Germline CDR1 LGHDT, CDR2 YNNKEL (reference sequence).

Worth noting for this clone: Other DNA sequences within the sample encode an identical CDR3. The CDR3 DNA is TGTGCCATCAGCCGAGAGGGGAACACTGAAGCTTTCTTT. It yields the protein CAISREGNTEAFF. The chain links TRBV10-3 to TRBJ1-1; D unclear. Germline CDR1 is ENHRY and CDR2 is SYGVKD. The CDR3 consists of 13 residues. Trimming left V 6 bases short and J 1 base short, with 9 bases between.